Following are 11 T cell receptor beta chains from one sample sequenced in a study of long-term antiretroviral therapy in people with HIV. The authors ran the immunoSEQ assay, v3.0, at survey level. Assay: immunoSEQ multiplex PCR; the TCRdb copy retains only in-frame clones and omits some. The profile shows just under 8,000 clones, 81% of them singletons. The material was unsorted PBMCs, obtained less than 2.7 years before starting antiretroviral therapy. The receptors here all came from a man aged 35 to 55 with HIV.

The chain joins TRBV15 to TRBJ1-5; tentative D call: TRBD1 (6 bases). This CDR3 spans 15 amino acids. Trimming cost V 8 bases and J 0 bases, with 14 bases left between them. CDR1 and CDR2 (germline): LNHNV, YYDKDF (reference sequence). The CDR3 nucleotides read TGTGCCACCGGCCCGGGGGCTGGTAGCAATCAGCCCCAGCATTTT. It is translated as CATGPGAGSNQPQHF. Complete variable domain (other parts from reference TRBV15 and TRBJ1-5): DAMVIQNPRYQVTQFGKPVTLSCSQTLNHNVMYWYQQKSSQAPKLLFHYYDKDFNNEADTPDNFQSRRPNTSFCFLDIRSPGLGDTAMYLCATGPGAGSNQPQHFGDGTRLSIL.

The chain joins TRBV5-4 to TRBJ2-2, with D possibly matching TRBD1 (6 bases). V was trimmed by 4 bases and J by 6 bases, leaving 13 bases between them. The CDR3 consists of 14 residues. Germline assignment: CDR1 SGHNT and CDR2 YYREEE (reference sequence). This CDR3 reads CASSNREWAGELFF. In DNA, the CDR3 is TGTGCCAGCAGCAACAGGGAATGGGCCGGGGAGCTGTTTTTT. Supplemented by reference TRBV5-4 and TRBJ2-2, the full variable domain reads ETGVTQSPTHLIKTRGQQVTLRCSSQSGHNTVSWYQQALGQGPQFIFQYYREEENGRGNFPPRFSGLQFPNYSSELNVNALELDDSALYLCASSNREWAGELFFGEGSRLTVL.

The chain combines TRBV14 with TRBJ1-1, with 7 bases identical to TRBD1. This CDR3 is built from 15 residues. Germline CDR1 reads SGHDN; CDR2 reads FVKESK. With 5 bases clipped from V and 5 bases from J, the junction kept 11 bases outside the gene matches. This CDR3 reads CASSSRTGRETEAFF. Here the CDR3 DNA reads TGTGCCAGCAGCTCCCGGACAGGCCGCGAGACTGAAGCTTTCTTT.

V gene TRBV4-3 combines with J gene TRBJ2-2; D not certain. V dropped 0 bases and J dropped 1 base, with 6 bases sitting between them. The CDR3 runs 15 residues. Germline CDR1 reads LGHNA; CDR2 reads YSLEER. The CDR3 coding sequence is TGCGCCAGCAGCCAAGATTGGGTGAACACCGGGGAGCTGTTTTTT. Its protein product is CASSQDWVNTGELFF.

This chain connects TRBV5-7 to TRBJ1-2; 8 nucleotides agree with TRBD1. TRBV5-7 is an ORF, with its function uncertain. The V segment lost 6 bases and the J segment 2 bases; nucleotides outside the gene matches: 18. The length of the CDR3 is 18 residues. The CDR3 nucleotides read TGTGCCAGCAACCCCTCCGGGACAGGATGGCTTTCAAACTATGGCTACACCTTC. This translates into CASNPSGTGWLSNYGYTF.

This clone has only one observation. This chain links TRBV2 with TRBJ2-1; the D gene is possibly TRBD2 (6 bases). V gave up 1 base and J gave up 0 bases, with 13 bases separating them. This CDR3 contains 17 residues. Germline CDR1 SNHLY, CDR2 FYNNEI. CDR3 coding DNA: TGTGCCAGCAGTGAAGAGGATGGGACTGGCTCCTACAATGAGCAGTTCTTC. Encoded protein: CASSEEDGTGSYNEQFF.

The chain is built from TRBV9 and TRBJ1-4; D is unresolved. V lost 0 bases and J lost 1, with 4 bases in between. The CDR3 covers 14 residues. Germline lookup yields CDR1 SGDLS and CDR2 YYNGEE. DNA for the CDR3: TGTGCCAGCAGCGTAGGGGGAACTAATGAAAAACTGTTTTTT. This encodes CASSVGGTNEKLFF.

This rearrangement joins TRBV19 to TRBJ1-3; 7 bases align to TRBD1. Germline V gene sequence: CDR1 LNHDA, CDR2 SQIVND (reference sequence). Trimming cost V 5 bases and J 4 bases; bases outside gene matches: 5. The CDR3 loop spans 14 amino acids. The CDR3: CASSAGTAGNTIYF. CDR3 DNA sequence: TGTGCCAGTAGTGCTGGGACAGCAGGAAACACCATATATTTT.

The V and J genes are TRBV28 and TRBJ2-7; D ambiguous. CDR1 and CDR2 from the germline V gene are MDHEN and SYDVKM. The CDR3 totals 12 residues. CDR3 nucleotide sequence: TGTGCGTCTCAGTACGGCACCTACGAGCAGTACTTC. Translation: CASQYGTYEQYF.

The rearrangement uses TRBV6-7 and TRBJ2-6, with unresolved D. TRBV6-7 is reported as an ORF; its role is uncertain. The germline V and J ends were trimmed by 5 bases and 5 bases, with 22 bases remaining between them. The CDR3 contains 18 residues. This CDR3 is CASSGTKRLQSRANVLTF. CDR3 DNA sequence: TGTGCCAGCAGTGGTACTAAGCGTTTACAAAGTCGGGCCAACGTCCTGACTTTC.

The rearrangement uses TRBV11-2 and TRBJ2-7; D not resolved. The CDR3 totals 16 residues. V shed 0 bases and J shed 6 bases, with 18 bases lying between them. Germline CDR1 reads SGHAT; CDR2 reads FQNNGV. The CDR3, as DNA: TGTGCCAGCAGCTTAGATCGAATGGTGCGGTTCGGCGAGCAGTACTTC. The encoded protein is CASSLDRMVRFGEQYF.